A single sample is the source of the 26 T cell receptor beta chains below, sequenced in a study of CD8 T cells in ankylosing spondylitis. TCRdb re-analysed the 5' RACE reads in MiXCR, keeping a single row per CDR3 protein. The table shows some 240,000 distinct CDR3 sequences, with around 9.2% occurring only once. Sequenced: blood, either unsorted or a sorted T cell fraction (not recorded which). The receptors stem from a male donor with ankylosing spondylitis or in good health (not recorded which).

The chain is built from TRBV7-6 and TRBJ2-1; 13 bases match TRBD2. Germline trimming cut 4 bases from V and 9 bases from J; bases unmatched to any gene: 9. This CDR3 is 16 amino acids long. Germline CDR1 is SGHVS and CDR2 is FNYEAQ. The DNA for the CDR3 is TGTGCCAGCAGCTCATGGACTAGCGGGAGTAGGGCTGAGCAGTTCTTC. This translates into CASSSWTSGSRAEQFF.

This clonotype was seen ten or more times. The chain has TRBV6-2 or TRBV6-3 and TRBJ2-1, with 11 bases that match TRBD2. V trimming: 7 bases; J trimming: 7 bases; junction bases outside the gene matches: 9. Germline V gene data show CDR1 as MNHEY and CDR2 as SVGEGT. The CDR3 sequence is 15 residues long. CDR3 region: CASNILSGRENEQFF. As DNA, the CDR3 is TGTGCCAGCAACATTCTTAGCGGGAGGGAGAATGAGCAGTTCTTC.

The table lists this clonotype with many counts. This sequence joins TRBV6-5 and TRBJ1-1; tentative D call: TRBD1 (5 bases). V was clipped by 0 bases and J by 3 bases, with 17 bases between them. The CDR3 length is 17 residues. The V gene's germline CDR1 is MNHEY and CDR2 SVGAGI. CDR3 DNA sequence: TGTGCCAGCAGTTACTCGATCGGAGGGGATGGGGACACTGAAGCTTTCTTT. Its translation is CASSYSIGGDGDTEAFF.

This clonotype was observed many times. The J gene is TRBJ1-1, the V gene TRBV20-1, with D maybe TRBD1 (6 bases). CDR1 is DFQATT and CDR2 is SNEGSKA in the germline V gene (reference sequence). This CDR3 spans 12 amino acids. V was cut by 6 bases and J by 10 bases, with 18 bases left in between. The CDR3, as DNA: TGCAGTGCCGCTCAGGGGACAACGTTAGCTTTCTTT. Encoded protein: CSAAQGTTLAFF.

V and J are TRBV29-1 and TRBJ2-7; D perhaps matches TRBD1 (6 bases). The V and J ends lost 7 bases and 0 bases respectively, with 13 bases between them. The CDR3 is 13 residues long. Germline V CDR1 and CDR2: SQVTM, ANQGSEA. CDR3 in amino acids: CSGGEGGSYEQYF. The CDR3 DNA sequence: TGCAGCGGAGGGGAAGGGGGCTCCTACGAGCAGTACTTC.

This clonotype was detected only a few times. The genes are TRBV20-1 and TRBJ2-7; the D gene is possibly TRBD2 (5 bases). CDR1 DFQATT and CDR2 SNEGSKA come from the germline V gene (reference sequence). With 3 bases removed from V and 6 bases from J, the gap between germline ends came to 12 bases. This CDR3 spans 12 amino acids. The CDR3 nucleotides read TGCAGTGCTAGGGGCCCCCGGGGCGAGCAGTACTTC. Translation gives CSARGPRGEQYF.

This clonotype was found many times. CDR3 sequence: CSAPSGHLQETQYF. In DNA form, the CDR3 reads TGCAGTGCCCCATCGGGACACCTCCAAGAGACCCAGTACTTC. The chain carries TRBV20-1 and TRBJ2-5, with D maybe TRBD1 (6 bases). Per the germline V gene, CDR1 is DFQATT and CDR2 is SNEGSKA (reference sequence). V lost 6 bases and J lost 1, with 15 bases in between. This CDR3 is 14 amino acids long.

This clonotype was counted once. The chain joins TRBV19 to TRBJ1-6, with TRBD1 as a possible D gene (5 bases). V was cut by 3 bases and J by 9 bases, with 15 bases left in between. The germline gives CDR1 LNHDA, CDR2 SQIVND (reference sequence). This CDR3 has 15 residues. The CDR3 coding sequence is TGTGCCAGTAGTATTGGGACCTCAGGTGGTTCACCCCTCCACTTT. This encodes CASSIGTSGGSPLHF.

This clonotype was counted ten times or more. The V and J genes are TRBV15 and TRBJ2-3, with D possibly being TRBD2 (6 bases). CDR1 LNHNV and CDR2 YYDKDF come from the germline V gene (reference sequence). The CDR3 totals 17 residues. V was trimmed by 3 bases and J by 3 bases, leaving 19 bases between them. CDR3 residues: CATSSGSGGPRTDTQYF. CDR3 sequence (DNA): TGTGCCACCAGCAGTGGGTCCGGGGGTCCGCGGACAGATACGCAGTATTTT. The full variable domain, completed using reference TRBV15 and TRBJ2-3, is DAMVIQNPRYQVTQFGKPVTLSCSQTLNHNVMYWYQQKSSQAPKLLFHYYDKDFNNEADTPDNFQSRRPNTSFCFLDIRSPGLGDTAMYLCATSSGSGGPRTDTQYFGPGTRLTVL.

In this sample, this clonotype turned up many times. Here the CDR3 reads CASVPVHDRRSSYGYTF. The DNA for the CDR3 is TGTGCCAGTGTACCAGTTCACGACAGACGATCTTCCTATGGCTACACCTTC. The chain links TRBV19 to TRBJ1-2; TRBD1 is a possible D gene (5 bases). The germline gives CDR1 LNHDA, CDR2 SQIVND (reference sequence). This CDR3 region has 17 residues. Trimming removed 8 bases from V and 4 bases from J, with 26 bases in between.

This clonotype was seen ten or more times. The CDR3 spells CASSLKVVGTEAFF. CDR3 in DNA: TGTGCCAGCAGCTTAAAAGTGGTTGGAACTGAAGCTTTCTTT. The chain links TRBV7-3 to TRBJ1-1; the D is unclear. This CDR3 is built from 14 residues. The V and J ends lost 1 base and 5 bases respectively, with 11 bases between them. In germline, CDR1 is SGHTA, CDR2 FQGTGA.

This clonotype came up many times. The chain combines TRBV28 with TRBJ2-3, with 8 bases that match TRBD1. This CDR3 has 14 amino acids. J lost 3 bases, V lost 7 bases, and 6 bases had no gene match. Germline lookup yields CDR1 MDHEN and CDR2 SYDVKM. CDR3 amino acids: CASTRTGPTDTQYF. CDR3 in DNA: TGTGCCAGCACCCGGACAGGGCCTACAGATACGCAGTATTTT.

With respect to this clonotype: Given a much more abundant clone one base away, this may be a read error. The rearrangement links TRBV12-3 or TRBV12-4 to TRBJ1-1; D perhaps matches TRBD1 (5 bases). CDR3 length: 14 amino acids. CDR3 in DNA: TGTGCCAGCAGTCTTCAGGGTGTGGGCACTGAAGCTCTCTTT. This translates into CASSLQGVGTEALF.

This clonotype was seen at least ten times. Written as DNA, the CDR3 is TGCAGTGGAGAAGCGGGGCTAAACAATGAGCAGTTCTTC. As protein: CSGEAGLNNEQFF. The chain employs TRBV20-1 and TRBJ2-1; 7 nucleotides match TRBD2. With V trimmed by 7 bases and J by 5 bases, 8 bases remained unmatched. This CDR3 region has 13 residues. The V gene's germline CDR1 is DFQATT and CDR2 SNEGSKA (reference sequence).

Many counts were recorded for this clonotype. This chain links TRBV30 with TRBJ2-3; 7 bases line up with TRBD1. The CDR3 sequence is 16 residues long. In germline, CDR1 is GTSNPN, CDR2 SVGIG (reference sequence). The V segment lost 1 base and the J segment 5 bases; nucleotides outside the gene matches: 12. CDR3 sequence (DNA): TGTGCCTGGAGTGAAGACAGGGTTGTATACAGAGATACGCAGTATTTT. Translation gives CAWSEDRVVYRDTQYF.

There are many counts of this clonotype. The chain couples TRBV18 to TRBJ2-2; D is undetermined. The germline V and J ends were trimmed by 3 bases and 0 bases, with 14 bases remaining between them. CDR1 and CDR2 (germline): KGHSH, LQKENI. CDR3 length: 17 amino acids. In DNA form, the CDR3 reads TGTGCCAGCTCACCTGACTTGCTGTACGCGAACACCGGGGAGCTGTTTTTT. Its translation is CASSPDLLYANTGELFF.

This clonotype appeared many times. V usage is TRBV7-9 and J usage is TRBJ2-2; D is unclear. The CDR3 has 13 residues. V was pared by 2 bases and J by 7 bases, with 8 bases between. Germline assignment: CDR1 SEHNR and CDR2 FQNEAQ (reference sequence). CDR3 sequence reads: CASSLLPDGELFF. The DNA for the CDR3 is TGTGCCAGCAGCTTACTTCCCGACGGGGAGCTGTTTTTT.

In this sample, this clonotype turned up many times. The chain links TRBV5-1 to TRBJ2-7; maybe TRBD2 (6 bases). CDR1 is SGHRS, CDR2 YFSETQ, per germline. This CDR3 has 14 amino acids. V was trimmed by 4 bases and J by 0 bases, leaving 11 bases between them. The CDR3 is CASSISGASYEQYF. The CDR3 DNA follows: TGCGCCAGCAGCATTTCGGGAGCCTCCTACGAGCAGTACTTC.

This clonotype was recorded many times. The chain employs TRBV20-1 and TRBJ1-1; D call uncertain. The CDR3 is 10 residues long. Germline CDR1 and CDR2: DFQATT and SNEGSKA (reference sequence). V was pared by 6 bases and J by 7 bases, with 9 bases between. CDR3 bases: TGCAGTGCCCAGATAAGTGAAGCTTTCTTT. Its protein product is CSAQISEAFF.

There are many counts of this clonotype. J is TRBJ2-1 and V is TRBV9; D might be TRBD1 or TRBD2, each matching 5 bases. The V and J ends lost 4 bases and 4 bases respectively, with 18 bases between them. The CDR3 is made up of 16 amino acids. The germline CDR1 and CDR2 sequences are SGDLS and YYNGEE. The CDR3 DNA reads TGTGCCAGCAGCCTCCTAGGGGCGGGCAATTACAATGAGCAGTTCTTC. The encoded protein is CASSLLGAGNYNEQFF.

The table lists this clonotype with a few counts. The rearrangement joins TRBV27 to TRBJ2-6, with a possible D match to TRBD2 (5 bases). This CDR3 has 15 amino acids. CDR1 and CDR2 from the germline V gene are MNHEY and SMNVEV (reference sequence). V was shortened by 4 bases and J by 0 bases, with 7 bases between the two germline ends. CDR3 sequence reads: CASSYGNSGANVLTF. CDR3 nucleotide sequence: TGTGCCAGCAGTTACGGGAACTCTGGGGCCAACGTCCTGACTTTC.

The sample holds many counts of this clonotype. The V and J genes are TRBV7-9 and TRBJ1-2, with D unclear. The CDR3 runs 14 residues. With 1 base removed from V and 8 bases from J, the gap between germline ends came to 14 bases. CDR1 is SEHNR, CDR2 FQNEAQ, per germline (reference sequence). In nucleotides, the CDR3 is TGTGCCAGCAGCTTAGTTGGCGGGCTAAGAGGCTACACCTTC. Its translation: CASSLVGGLRGYTF.

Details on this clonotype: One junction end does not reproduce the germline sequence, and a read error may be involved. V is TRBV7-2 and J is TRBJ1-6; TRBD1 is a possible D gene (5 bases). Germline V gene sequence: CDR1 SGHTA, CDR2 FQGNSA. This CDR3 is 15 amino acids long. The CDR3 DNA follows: TGTGCCAGCAGATTAGCCCCGGCAGCAGGGTCACCCCTCCACTTT. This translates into CASRLAPAAGSPLHF.

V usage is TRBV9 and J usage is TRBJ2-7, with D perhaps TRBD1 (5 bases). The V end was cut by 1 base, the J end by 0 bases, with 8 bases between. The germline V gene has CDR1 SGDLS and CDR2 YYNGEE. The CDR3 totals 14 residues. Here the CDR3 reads CASSVKDNSYEQYF. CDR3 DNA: TGTGCCAGCAGCGTAAAGGACAACTCCTACGAGCAGTACTTC.

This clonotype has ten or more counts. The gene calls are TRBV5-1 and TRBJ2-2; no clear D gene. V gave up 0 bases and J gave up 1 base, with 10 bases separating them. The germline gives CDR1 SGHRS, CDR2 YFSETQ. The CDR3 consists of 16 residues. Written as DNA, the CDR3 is TGCGCCAGCAGCTTGGCGGCCGGAAGGAACACCGGGGAGCTGTTTTTT. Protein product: CASSLAAGRNTGELFF.

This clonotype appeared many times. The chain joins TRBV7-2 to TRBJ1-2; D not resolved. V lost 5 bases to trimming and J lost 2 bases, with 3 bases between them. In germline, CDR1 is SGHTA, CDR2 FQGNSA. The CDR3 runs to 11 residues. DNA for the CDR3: TGTGCCAGCAGCCAGAACTATGGCTACACCTTC. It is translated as CASSQNYGYTF.